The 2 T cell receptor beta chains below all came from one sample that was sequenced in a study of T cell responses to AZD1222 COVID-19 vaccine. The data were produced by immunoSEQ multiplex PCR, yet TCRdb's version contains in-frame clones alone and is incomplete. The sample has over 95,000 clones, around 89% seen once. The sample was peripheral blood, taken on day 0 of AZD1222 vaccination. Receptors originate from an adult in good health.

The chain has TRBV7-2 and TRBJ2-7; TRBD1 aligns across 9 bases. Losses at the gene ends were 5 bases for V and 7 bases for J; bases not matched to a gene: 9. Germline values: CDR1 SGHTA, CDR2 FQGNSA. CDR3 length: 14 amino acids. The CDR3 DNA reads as TGTGCCAGCAGCGCCGGGACAGGGTGGAAGGAGCAGTACTTC. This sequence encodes CASSAGTGWKEQYF.

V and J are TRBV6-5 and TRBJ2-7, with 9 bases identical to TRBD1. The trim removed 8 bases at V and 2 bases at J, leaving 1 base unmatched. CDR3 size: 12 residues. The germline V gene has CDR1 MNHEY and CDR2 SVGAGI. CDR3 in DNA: TGTGCCAGCCGGGACAGGGCCTACGAGCAGTACTTC. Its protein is CASRDRAYEQYF.